The 11 T cell receptor beta chains below all came from one sample that was sequenced in a study of beta chain features in type 1 diabetes. Findings and limits, study-wide: In all four CD4+ subsets, TCRB CDR3 length was significantly, moderately reduced in type 1 diabetes.

Expressed TCRB transcripts were sequenced, since all the RNA that had been isolated was reverse transcribed. Only in-frame clones appear in the TCRdb table, and some are missing; sequencing was by immunoSEQ multiplex PCR. The table includes some 160,000 clones, roughly 9% detected once. Antigen specificity for these receptors is unknown. Sequencing used central memory CD4+ T cells from blood. These receptors were obtained from a woman between 25 and 40 years old with type 1 diabetes.

Points on this clone: An end of the junction differs from the germline gene, which may be a read error. The chain has TRBV7-9 and TRBJ2-1; TRBD1 matches at 8 bases. Germline CDR1 and CDR2: SEHNR and FQNEAQ (reference sequence). The CDR3 length is 11 residues. The CDR3 is CASSLTGQVLF. The DNA of the CDR3 is TGTGCCAGCAGCTTAACGGGACAGGTACTCTTC.

V usage is TRBV5-1 and J usage is TRBJ1-1, with a possible D match to TRBD1 (6 bases). This CDR3 has 13 amino acids. Germline V lookup: CDR1 SGHRS, CDR2 YFSETQ. V lost 1 base and J 5 bases, leaving 9 bases between the germline ends. This chain's CDR3 is CASSLQGQTEAFF. DNA of the CDR3: TGCGCCAGCAGCTTGCAGGGGCAGACTGAAGCTTTCTTT.

This clone appeared a few times. For the CDR3, the DNA is TGCAGCGTTGTGGCCAGTCCCAATCAGCCCCAGCATTTT. It is translated as CSVVASPNQPQHF. The rearrangement uses TRBV29-1 and TRBJ1-5, with D unclear. The germline V gene has CDR1 SQVTM and CDR2 ANQGSEA. V shed 4 bases and J shed 3 bases, with 10 bases lying between them. This CDR3 region has 13 residues.

This clone was counted only a few times. The chain combines TRBV7-6 with TRBJ2-5; maybe TRBD2 (6 bases). The V gene lost 4 bases and the J gene lost 7 bases, with 19 bases spanning the gap. From germline, CDR1 is SGHVS and CDR2 FNYEAQ. The CDR3 covers 15 residues. Written as DNA, the CDR3 is TGTGCCAGCAGCTCCCCTATAGCGGAGCTTGGGACCCAGTACTTC. It translates to CASSSPIAELGTQYF. Full variable domain (rest looked up from reference TRBV7-6 and TRBJ2-5): GAGVSQSPRYKVTKRGQDVALRCDPISGHVSLYWYRQALGQGPEFLTYFNYEAQQDKSGLPNDRFSAERPEGSISTLTIQRTEQRDSAMYRCASSSPIAELGTQYFGPGTRLLVL.

The V call is TRBV7-9, the J call TRBJ1-1, with D tentatively TRBD1 (5 bases). CDR1 is SEHNR and CDR2 is FQNEAQ in the germline V gene (reference sequence). The germline V and J ends were trimmed by 5 bases and 2 bases, with 18 bases remaining between them. This CDR3 comprises 16 residues. CDR3 nucleotides: TGTGCCAGCAGCGATCAAGCGGGACTGATTAACACTGAAGCTTTCTTT. Its translation: CASSDQAGLINTEAFF.

V gene TRBV29-1 combines with J gene TRBJ1-2, with 8 bases that match TRBD1. CDR1 and CDR2 from the germline V gene are SQVTM and ANQGSEA. The CDR3 covers 13 residues. J was trimmed by 8 bases and V by 7 bases; bases with no gene match: 12. This CDR3 reads CSATGQGVDGYTF. The CDR3 region has the DNA TGCAGCGCTACCGGACAGGGAGTCGACGGCTACACCTTC.

There are a few counts of this clone. The chain employs TRBV6-5 and TRBJ2-3; D gene unclear. Trimming removed 4 bases at V and 1 base at J, with 6 bases between. Looked up from germline, CDR1 is MNHEY and CDR2 is SVGAGI. This CDR3 spans 13 amino acids. CDR3 sequence reads: CASSFPGTDTQYF. The CDR3 nucleotides are TGTGCCAGCAGTTTCCCGGGCACAGATACGCAGTATTTT.

In its sample, this clone was seen many times. This chain uses TRBV7-2 with TRBJ2-5, with 8 bases fitting TRBD2. The J segment lost 0 bases and the V segment lost 5 bases, leaving 5 bases of the junction unmatched. This CDR3 is 15 amino acids long. Germline V gives CDR1 SGHTA, CDR2 FQGNSA. CDR3 nucleotide sequence: TGTGCCAGCAGCCCTCAGCGGGGGTACCAAGAGACCCAGTACTTC. It translates to CASSPQRGYQETQYF.

The chain carries TRBV5-1 and TRBJ2-7; 8 bases agree with TRBD1. Germline V gives CDR1 SGHRS, CDR2 YFSETQ. J gave up 4 bases and V 3 bases, and 12 bases lay outside the gene matches. This CDR3 spans 16 amino acids. CDR3 bases: TGCGCCAGCAGCTACCGAACAGGGGGGAGTATTTACGAGCAGTACTTC. Amino acid sequence: CASSYRTGGSIYEQYF.

The rearrangement uses TRBV18 and TRBJ1-4, with 9 nucleotides matching TRBD1. V shed 3 bases and J 4 bases; nucleotides not matched to a gene: 0. The CDR3 runs 14 residues. Germline assignment: CDR1 KGHSH and CDR2 LQKENI. CDR3 coding DNA: TGTGCCAGCTCACCGACAGGGGGTAATGAAAAACTGTTTTTT. Translated: CASSPTGGNEKLFF.

The CDR3 loop is CASSQWEGTGEQYF. The CDR3 coding sequence is TGTGCCAGCAGCCAATGGGAGGGTACTGGGGAGCAGTACTTC. The gene calls are TRBV14 and TRBJ2-5, with 7 positions matching TRBD2. Losses at the gene ends were 2 bases for V and 11 bases for J; bases not matched to a gene: 11. Germline V gene sequence: CDR1 SGHDN, CDR2 FVKESK. The CDR3 covers 14 residues.